What follows describes a single TCR beta chain. Its antigen is still unknown. The V gene's germline CDR1 is KGHSH and CDR2 LQKENI. The CDR3 runs 12 residues. Trimming cost V 4 bases and J 1 base, with 4 bases left between them. All participating donors were Caucasian adults from Nashville, Tennessee. This specimen comes from a study of shared clonotypes between healthy human individuals. Findings and limits, study-wide: Only blood samples were collected, and tissue repertoires likely differ. Represented diversity, genetic and exposure-history alike, was limited by few donors.

This was a deep-level run. Sequencing was performed with immunoSEQ multiplex PCR; in TCRdb, only in-frame clones are kept and a portion is missing. The data hold about 490,000 clones, with around 73% observed a single time. The clonotype was recovered from a woman in her forties in good health. Some clones in this sample may be carry-over from other donors' samples. The V gene is TRBV18, the J gene TRBJ2-5; unclear D gene. Sequenced material: PBMCs. CDR3 sequence reads: CASSQTQETQYF. The CDR3 DNA sequence: TGTGCCAGCTCACAAACCCAAGAGACCCAGTACTTC.